This entry concerns a single TCR beta chain. The antigen is undetermined. Germline V gives CDR1 PRHDT, CDR2 FYEKMQ (reference sequence). After removal of 5 bases from V and 7 bases from J, the junction contained 7 bases not matched to a gene. This CDR3 is built from 14 residues. This sample is drawn from a study of beta chain features in type 1 diabetes. Study outcomes and limitations: Type 1 diabetes patients had TCRB CDR3s that were shorter (moderately but significantly so) in all four CD4+ subsets.

The isolated RNA, all of it, was reverse transcribed, so expressed TCRB transcripts were what got sequenced. This table comes from immunoSEQ multiplex PCR, and its TCRdb copy is limited to in-frame clones, with some not included. This table has about 270,000 clones, around 15% appearing once. The V gene is TRBV13, the J gene TRBJ1-1, with 10 positions matching TRBD1. Sequenced sample: naive CD4+ T cells from blood. This receptor was identified in a man younger than 45 with type 1 diabetes. As DNA, the CDR3 is TGTGCCAGCAGCCCCGGGACAGGGGATGGTGAAGCTTTCTTT. Its translation: CASSPGTGDGEAFF.